The rows below give T cell receptor beta chains drawn from one sample of a study of OX40 agonist ivuxolimab in advanced cancers. Clones were sequenced by immunoSEQ multiplex PCR, and TCRdb holds only the in-frame ones, with some missing. The profile shows about 43,000 clones, roughly 86% of them singletons. Sequencing used CD4+ or CD8+ T cells sorted from blood, obtained in a trial of the OX40 agonist ivuxolimab. These receptors were obtained from an adult with an advanced solid tumor such as melanoma, head and neck, liver or kidney cancer. The CDR3 runs from the conserved cysteine through the conserved F or W. A D gene is named only where the DNA matches it firmly. A row's size may be missing; if present it is once, few, many or a size class.

TRBJ2-7 - TRBV6-1 - CASRYQPTDSYEQYF TGTGCCAGCAGATACCAACCGACGGACAGCTACGAGCAGTACTTC
TRBJ2-7 TRBD2 TRBV4-1 - CASSQDRPSGRALSYEQYF TGCGCCAGCAGCCAAGATCGGCCTAGCGGGAGGGCCTTATCGTACGAGCAGTACTTC
TRBJ2-7 - TRBV6-5 - CASSYSVGYEQYF TGTGCCAGCAGTTACTCAGTCGGCTACGAGCAGTACTTC
TRBJ1-6 TRBD1 TRBV2 few CASSAGQGRNSPLHF TGTGCCAGCAGTGCAGGACAGGGCCGTAATTCACCCCTCCACTTT
TRBJ2-3 - TRBV11-2 - CASSLDQRESDTQYF TGTGCCAGCAGCTTAGATCAACGCGAATCAGATACGCAGTATTTT
TRBJ1-5 - TRBV7-9 - CASSNPNQPQHF TGTGCCAGCAGCAACCCTAATCAGCCCCAGCATTTT
TRBJ2-2 - TRBV15 - CATSRGRAGRGTGELFF TGTGCCACCAGCAGAGGGCGGGCGGGGCGAGGCACCGGGGAGCTGTTTTTT
TRBJ2-7 - TRBV21-1 - CASSKVLRYEQYF TGTGCCAGCAGCAAAGTTCTGCGTTACGAGCAGTACTTC
TRBJ1-5 - TRBV2 few CASRGGAGDNQPQHF TGTGCCAGCAGAGGAGGGGCAGGGGACAATCAGCCCCAGCATTTT
TRBJ1-6 TRBD1 TRBV13 once CASTRQGINSPLHF TGTGCCAGCACCCGACAGGGGATTAATTCACCCCTCCACTTT
TRBJ1-2 - TRBV28 - CASRDLVRVNYGYTF TGTGCCAGCAGGGACCTGGTCCGGGTTAACTATGGCTACACCTTC
TRBJ2-5 - TRBV7-2 once CASSGGPQETQYF TGTGCCAGCAGCGGGGGGCCACAAGAGACCCAGTACTTC
TRBJ1-2 TRBD1 TRBV19 few CAIGQGGGYTF TGTGCCATCGGACAGGGAGGTGGCTACACCTTC
TRBJ1-5 - TRBV28 - CASITPAGTYQPQHF TGTGCCAGCATCACACCCGCAGGGACGTATCAGCCCCAGCATTTT
TRBJ2-7 - TRBV6-5 - CASSDRQEAYEQYF TGTGCCAGCAGTGATCGACAGGAGGCCTACGAGCAGTACTTC
TRBJ2-1 - TRBV18 - CASSPLVDSNNEQFF TGTGCCAGCTCACCATTAGTGGACAGCAACAATGAGCAGTTCTTC
TRBJ2-7 TRBD1 TRBV6-5 few CASSYSRTGVNEQYF TGTGCCAGCAGTTACTCCCGGACAGGGGTCAATGAGCAGTACTTC
TRBJ1-3 - TRBV10-3 - CAISESGAGNTIYF TGTGCCATCAGTGAGTCGGGGGCTGGAAACACCATATATTTT
TRBJ2-5 TRBD1 TRBV5-1 - CASSLRDSRQETQYF TGCGCCAGCAGCTTGCGGGACAGCCGCCAAGAGACCCAGTACTTC
TRBJ2-3 - TRBV4-1 - CASSRTSGLLDTQYF TGCGCCAGCAGCCGTACGAGTGGGCTCTTAGATACGCAGTATTTT
TRBJ2-7 - TRBV5-1 - CASSSEGTRGSIEQYF TGCGCCAGCAGCTCGGAAGGGACACGGGGTTCCATCGAGCAGTACTTC
TRBJ1-5 - TRBV6-1 - CASSENTGINQPQHF TGTGCCAGCAGTGAAAATACAGGGATCAATCAGCCCCAGCATTTT
TRBJ1-6 TRBD1 TRBV6-6 once CASRSGQLSPLHF TGTGCCAGCAGGTCGGGACAGCTCTCACCCCTCCACTTT
TRBJ2-4 - TRBV5-1 - CASPLALPRNIQYF TGCGCCAGCCCCTTGGCCCTCCCTCGTAACATTCAGTATTTC
TRBJ1-4 - TRBV18 few CASSPPEGPGEKLFF TGTGCCAGCTCACCCCCCGAAGGGCCGGGGGAAAAACTGTTTTTT
TRBJ1-2 - TRBV10-1 - CASSDRLGYGYTF TGCGCCAGCAGTGACAGGTTGGGCTATGGCTACACCTTC